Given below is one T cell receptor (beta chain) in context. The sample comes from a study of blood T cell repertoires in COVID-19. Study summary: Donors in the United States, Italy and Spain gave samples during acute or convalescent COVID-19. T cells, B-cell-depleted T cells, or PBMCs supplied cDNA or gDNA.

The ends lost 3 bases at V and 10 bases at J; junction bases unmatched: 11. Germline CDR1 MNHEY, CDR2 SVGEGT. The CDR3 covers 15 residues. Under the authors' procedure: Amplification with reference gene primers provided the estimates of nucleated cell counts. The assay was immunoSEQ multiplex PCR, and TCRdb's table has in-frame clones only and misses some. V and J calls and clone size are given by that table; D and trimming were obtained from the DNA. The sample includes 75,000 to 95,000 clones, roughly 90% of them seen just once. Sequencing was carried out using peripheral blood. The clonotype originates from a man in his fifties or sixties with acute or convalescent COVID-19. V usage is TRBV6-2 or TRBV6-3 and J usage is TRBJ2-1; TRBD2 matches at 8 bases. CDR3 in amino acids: CASSYVVAGTTEQFF. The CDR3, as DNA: TGTGCCAGCAGTTATGTAGTAGCGGGAACTACGGAGCAGTTCTTC.